The source of this TCR beta chain is a study of blood T cell repertoires in COVID-19. Using immunoSEQ multiplex PCR, the repertoire was profiled, and TCRdb retains in-frame clones only, with some absent. The repertoire has about 100,000 clones, around 85% of them found once; the top ten carry about 1.7%. The CDR3 is made up of 16 amino acids. CDR1 and CDR2 (germline): SGHTA, FQGNSA. V shed 3 bases and J shed 2 bases, with 15 bases lying between them. This receptor was identified in a woman aged 70-85 years with active or convalescent COVID-19. The source material was peripheral blood. The chain joins TRBV7-2 to TRBJ2-3, with D possibly being TRBD2 (7 bases). CDR3 nucleotides: TGTGCCAGCAGCTTGCATGCGGGGGACACCACAGATACGCAGTATTTT. It is translated as CASSLHAGDTTDTQYF.